A selection of T cell receptor beta chains follows, all from one sample in a study of cytotoxic CD8 clonotypes in ibrutinib-treated CLL. Profiling relied on immunoSEQ multiplex PCR, and the TCRdb table lists in-frame clones only, not all of them. The profile shows under 200,000 clones, about 80% of them singletons. The sequencing here drew on PBMCs, taken after 12 months of ibrutinib treatment. These receptor sequences come from a human donor with chronic lymphocytic leukemia. Each CDR3 is given with its conserved first and last residue. The D gene is left open where the match is weak. Expanded clones are given a class, and other clones once, few, many or no size at all.

TGTGCCAGCAGTTTGGTGGGGGAAGTCGATTCACCCCTCCACTTT | CASSLVGEVDSPLHF | TRBV28 | - | TRBJ1-6 | -
TGTGCCAGCAGCTTAGATCAACAGCGTACAGATACGCAGTATTTT | CASSLDQQRTDTQYF | TRBV7-3 | - | TRBJ2-3 | -
TGTGCCAGCAGCCTCCGGCCCGCCAGAAACACCATATATTTT | CASSLRPARNTIYF | TRBV14 | - | TRBJ1-3 | -
TGTGCCAGCAGCACCCGGACTGATGGCTACACCTTC | CASSTRTDGYTF | TRBV7-9 | - | TRBJ1-2 | few
TGTGCCAGCAGCCGAGCCCGGACGAACTATGGCTACACCTTC | CASSRARTNYGYTF | TRBV6-5 | - | TRBJ1-2 | -
TGTGCCAGCAGTCCCACCGAAAGCACAGATACGCAGTATTTT | CASSPTESTDTQYF | TRBV28 | - | TRBJ2-3 | -
TGTGCCAGCAGCCTCGCTCAGGGGGCGGGGTACGAGCAGTACTTC | CASSLAQGAGYEQYF | TRBV7-2 | TRBD1 | TRBJ2-7 | -
TGTGCCAGCAGGGGCAGGGTCGGGATTGAGACCCAGTACTTC | CASRGRVGIETQYF | TRBV7-9 | - | TRBJ2-5 | -
TGTGCCAGCAAAGACAGGGAAGGCCAGCCCCAGCATTTT | CASKDREGQPQHF | TRBV6-1 | TRBD1 | TRBJ1-5 | -
TGTGCCAGCAGGGGCGGGACGGATAACTACGAGCAGTACTTC | CASRGGTDNYEQYF | TRBV5-4 | - | TRBJ2-7 | few
TGTGCCAGCAGTTTATCTTTTAGGGACTCGGGGACCCAGTACTTC | CASSLSFRDSGTQYF | TRBV28 | - | TRBJ2-5 | -
TGCGCCAGCAGCACAAGACAGGGTAGGGATACGCAGTATTTT | CASSTRQGRDTQYF | TRBV5-1 | TRBD1 | TRBJ2-3 | -
TGCGCCAGCAGCCAAGGTGGCTCCAGTTTCAACAATGAGCAGTTCTTC | CASSQGGSSFNNEQFF | TRBV4-3 | - | TRBJ2-1 | -
TGCGCCAGCAGCTACCCGACAGGGGAGAGGGGAGAGACCCAGTACTTC | CASSYPTGERGETQYF | TRBV5-1 | TRBD1 | TRBJ2-5 | -
TGTGCCATCAGTGAGTCGGGGGGAATCTCTGGAAACACCATATATTTT | CAISESGGISGNTIYF | TRBV10-3 | - | TRBJ1-3 | -
TGCGCCAGCAGCTTAACAGGGGGCGAGACCCAGTACTTC | CASSLTGGETQYF | TRBV5-1 | TRBD1 | TRBJ2-5 | -
TGTGCCAGCAGCCTCCAGGCCCCGGGACAGGGAGCTCGAAAGCTGTTTTTT | CASSLQAPGQGARKLFF | TRBV4-2 | TRBD1 | TRBJ2-2 | -
TGTGCCAGCAGCACGGGTCCAATCGGGGAGCTGTTTTTT | CASSTGPIGELFF | TRBV7-7 | - | TRBJ2-2 | -
TGTGCCAGCATGAGGCCAGGATCGTACAATGAGCAGTTCTTC | CASMRPGSYNEQFF | TRBV6-1 | - | TRBJ2-1 | -
TGTGCCAGCAGGCAGTTAAGCGAGCAGTACTTC | CASRQLSEQYF | TRBV2 | - | TRBJ2-7 | few
TGTGCCAGCTCCCAGGATTCGGGACAGATAAACACCTTC | CASSQDSGQINTF | TRBV18 | TRBD1 | TRBJ1-2 | many
TGTGCCAGTAAGGAGGAGAGCTCTGGAAACACCATATATTTT | CASKEESSGNTIYF | TRBV19 | - | TRBJ1-3 | -
TGTGCCAGCAGTAGATACGGGATTTTCATGAACGATCAGCCCCAGCATTTT | CASSRYGIFMNDQPQHF | TRBV28 | - | TRBJ1-5 | few
TGCGCCAGCAGCTTGGCCACTAACCTCGGAGATACGCAGTATTTT | CASSLATNLGDTQYF | TRBV5-1 | - | TRBJ2-3 | -
TGTGCCAGCAGCCTACGGACAGTCCCTAGCACAGATACGCAGTATTTT | CASSLRTVPSTDTQYF | TRBV5-6 | - | TRBJ2-3 | -
TGCGCCAGCAGCCAACACAGGGTAGAGGGCACTGAAGCTTTCTTT | CASSQHRVEGTEAFF | TRBV4-3 | - | TRBJ1-1 | -
TGTGCCAGCAGTTTCACTAGCGGGGGGGCGTACGAGCAGTACTTC | CASSFTSGGAYEQYF | TRBV28 | TRBD2 | TRBJ2-7 | -
TGTGCCAGCTCACCCGACATCACCGGGGAGCTGTTTTTT | CASSPDITGELFF | TRBV18 | - | TRBJ2-2 | few
TGTGCCAGCAGCTGGGGACAGGGGAACACTGAAGCTTTCTTT | CASSWGQGNTEAFF | TRBV5-4 | TRBD1 | TRBJ1-1 | -
TGTGCCAGCAGCATGGCAGGAACCTATGGCTACACCTTC | CASSMAGTYGYTF | TRBV4-2 | - | TRBJ1-2 | -
TGTGCCAGCACTCGTTTACTTGGGACTGAAGCTTTCTTT | CASTRLLGTEAFF | TRBV6-1 | - | TRBJ1-1 | -
TGTGCCAGCAGTGACCAACCAGGGGGGTTCACCTACAATGAGCAGTTCTTC | CASSDQPGGFTYNEQFF | TRBV2 | - | TRBJ2-1 | -